This is a list of T cell receptor beta chains from one sample in a study of OX40 agonist ivuxolimab in advanced cancers. Method: immunoSEQ multiplex PCR; TCRdb's copy keeps in-frame clones and lacks some. The repertoire holds some 48,000 clones, with around 86% as singletons. The input for sequencing was CD4+ or CD8+ T cells sorted from blood, taken in a trial of the OX40 agonist ivuxolimab. The receptor source for this set is an adult with an advanced solid tumor such as melanoma, head and neck, liver or kidney cancer. Both conserved end residues are part of each CDR3. The D gene is left open where the match is weak.

j_gene	len	d_gene	v_gene	CDR3aa
TRBJ1-6	15	.	TRBV7-3	CASSLSGVLSSPLHF
TRBJ2-1	13	.	TRBV6-5	CASKVQRQNEQFF
TRBJ2-3	14	TRBD1	TRBV29-1	CSVESGTGADTQYF
TRBJ1-4	10	.	TRBV15	CATSREKLFF
TRBJ2-3	16	TRBD2	TRBV7-3	CASSSGTSGGADTQYF
TRBJ2-2	19	TRBD2	TRBV4-3	CASSQGTSGRVWDTGELFF
TRBJ2-5	11	.	TRBV28	CASSRRETQYF
TRBJ1-2	15	.	TRBV18	CASSPATGQFGGYTF
TRBJ1-1	14	TRBD1	TRBV29-1	CSVVLRGLITEAFF
TRBJ1-5	17	.	TRBV27	CASSPGPGPFSNQPQHF
TRBJ1-5	14	.	TRBV19	CASSIGVGNQPQHF
TRBJ2-1	13	TRBD2	TRBV6-5	CASRLAGGDEQFF
TRBJ2-3	14	TRBD1	TRBV12-5	CASGSTGGIDTQYF
TRBJ1-4	12	.	TRBV5-1	CASSGGGEKLFF
TRBJ2-5	12	TRBD1	TRBV2	CASRGQQETQYF
TRBJ1-1	15	TRBD1	TRBV19	CASSIAGGLYTEAFF
TRBJ2-7	12	.	TRBV6-6	CASSPNGYEQYF
TRBJ2-7	14	.	TRBV2	CASSRLPISYEQYF
TRBJ2-2	14	.	TRBV7-3	CASSLLVNTGELFF
TRBJ1-1	17	TRBD1	TRBV6-1	CASSETTGFKRYTEAFF